Reported below is one T cell receptor (beta chain). Its specific antigen is unknown. No base-level quality is on record; no much larger clone is a single base apart. V is shortened by 4 bases, J by 2 bases, and the region joining them spans 11 bases. Looking up the germline V gene (reference sequence) yields CDR1 DFQATT and CDR2 SNEGSKA. Inclusive of the bounding cysteine and phenylalanine, the CDR3 is 13 residues long. The kept DNA is CDR3 alone, 39 bases in frame from the first base. The data originate from a study of response to subunit inactivated influenza vaccine listed by TCRdb under 2018. Study-wide context: To follow how T cells responded to a trivalent subunit inactivated influenza vaccine, the researchers relied on deep quantitative profiling of the T cell receptor repertoire.

General findings and caveats noted by the study authors: According to the authors, only a limited number of new T cells may be recruited by each seasonal influenza vaccination.

The library was produced with RT-PCR. Sequencing took place on an Illumina HiSeq 2500. TCRdb reanalyzed the raw reads on its own, using fastp at Q25 for trimming and MiXCR for clone calling, and kept in-frame beta chains. Each CDR3 protein appears once, grouped with its most common genes and DNA. The sample includes more than 500,000 distinct CDR3 sequences, with around 11% observed a single time. Of the sample, 9.5% to 12% falls within the top ten clones. The same data also went into a second study, on T cells expressing NK-cell markers. The other study reports the following: TCR beta cDNA libraries were prepared using 5'RACE template switching, which introduced a universal primer site and unique molecular identifiers. TCR beta-chain repertoires were profiled in sorted CD3+CD56+NKG2C+, CD3+CD56+NKG2C- and CD3+CD56-NKG2C+ T-cell subsets from about 8 donors. Seven of the eight sequenced donors were HCMV-seropositive and one was HCMV-seronegative. To restrict sorting to alphabetaTCR-expressing T cells, an anti-gammadeltaTCR antibody was added in several experiments. In roughly 6 donors, the dominant CD3+CD56+NKG2C+ clonotypes ranked among the top 10 CD8+ clonotypes, making up about 1.0-7.5% of CD8+ T cells. Those dominant clonotypes were again the most abundant among CD3+CD56-NKG2C+ cells in several donors, at roughly 25-65%. Whether the expanded NKG2C-expressing T cell clones were specific for HCMV antigens remained unclear. All eight donors whose samples were sequenced were randomly selected healthy volunteers, three of them men and five women. To determine HCMV serostatus, a commercial ELISA kit was used to detect HCMV-specific IgG in serum. Peripheral blood mononuclear cells were isolated from blood by Ficoll density gradient centrifugation. Bulk peripheral blood T-cell repertoires were additionally sequenced from unsorted PBMC for roughly six donors. cDNA synthesis was primed from the TCR beta constant segment and was followed by two successive PCR amplification steps. Libraries were sequenced as 2 x 150 bp reads on Illumina HiSeq 2000/2500, MiSeq or NextSeq. MIGEC was used to demultiplex reads and group the reads by UMI, and MiTCR was used to assemble and quantify clonotypes. To remove erroneous sequences, TCR cDNA sequences were retained only when supported by two or more reads. The tcR package was used for downstream repertoire analysis, with clonotypes matched between fractions based on CDR3 nucleotide sequence plus V segment. VDJmatch was used to annotate antigen specificity against VDJdb, with one amino acid substitution in CDR3 allowed.

The sequences come from PBMCs from blood, collected on the day of vaccination. The sequence joins TRBV20-1 to TRBJ1-1; the D gene is possibly TRBD1, with 5 bases matching. The receptor comes from a man aged 45 to 65 who received an inactivated influenza vaccine. Donor details come from another sample of the same person, matched by shared clones. The CDR3: CSANAGSNTEAFF. The bases read TGCAGTGCTAACGCAGGGTCTAACACTGAAGCTTTCTTT.